This is a list of T cell receptor beta chains from one sample in a study of STAT5B mutations in CD4+ large granular lymphocyte leukemia. TCRdb's copy holds only in-frame clones and misses some; the assay was immunoSEQ multiplex PCR. Of approximately 30,000 clones listed, under 85% were seen once; the top ten hold roughly 2%. Sequencing input: CD4+ T cells from blood buffy coats. All receptors come from a human donor in good health. Each CDR3 is given without its conserved first and last residue.

v_gene	len	CDR3aa
TRBV7-2	13	ASSPEWGRDTEAF
TRBV25-1	14	ASSEYGQGGNNEQF
TRBV20-1	8	SASGETQY
TRBV7-8	10	ASSRVEYEQY
TRBV11-3	13	ASSLQGFMNTEAF
TRBV25-1	13	ASSEQGARVGTQY
TRBV6-1	13	ASSGTPPGTDTQY
TRBV7-2	13	ASSSIGRGRGEAF
TRBV29-1	12	SVGLGTSTETQY
TRBV6-1	12	ASSGGLAGYEQY
TRBV27	12	ASSLYGGRETQY
TRBV5-1	11	ASSLAVDNEQF